The 9 T cell receptor beta chains listed next were all sequenced from one sample in a study of low-dose radiotherapy and immunotherapy resistance in tumors. First-strand cDNA relied on TRAV- and TRBV-specific primers spanning alpha and beta chains. Amplification, which lasted around 18 PCR cycles, used a constant-region primer and V-primer adapter to amplify TCRs. From the reads, TCRdb called clonotypes with MiXCR, one entry per CDR3 protein. This sample has around 99,000 distinct CDR3 sequences, with roughly 9% found just once. Time point in this sample: before trial treatment. Source: PBMCs, taken before treatment. These receptors came from a male donor with prostate cancer.

The chain links TRBV7-2 to TRBJ2-1, with 10 bases aligning to TRBD2. The J call may be wrong; the DNA end is better matched by TRBJ2-5. Germline CDR1 is SGHTA and CDR2 is FQGNSA. This CDR3 spans 15 amino acids. The DNA for the CDR3 is TGTGCCAGCAGCCTCCCTAGCGGGAGCCGAGAGACCCAGTACTTC. Its translation: CASSLPSGSRETQYF.

This clonotype appeared many times. V is TRBV21-1 and J is TRBJ1-5; the table's D call, TRBD1, has no DNA check behind it. TRBV21-1 is deemed a pseudogene. There are 15 residues in the CDR3. The CDR3: CASSPRGNDNQPQHF. The CDR3 nucleotides are TGTGCCAGCAGCCCAAGGGGCAATGACAATCAGCCCCAGCATTTT.

About this clonotype itself: Since a far larger clone is one base different, this is likely a read error. J is TRBJ2-7 and V is TRBV6-9; D remains unclear. Germline assignment: CDR1 MNHGY and CDR2 SVAAGI. The CDR3 loop spans 12 amino acids. CDR3 protein: CVSSLLEYEQYF. The CDR3 nucleotides read TGTGTCAGCAGTCTATTAGAATACGAGCAGTACTTC.

In this sample, this clonotype turned up many times. The J gene is TRBJ2-2, the V gene TRBV28; weak D call: TRBD2 (6 bases). This CDR3 is 14 amino acids long. The germline V and J ends were trimmed by 4 bases and 5 bases, with 11 bases remaining between them. Germline V gene sequence: CDR1 MDHEN, CDR2 SYDVKM. Here the CDR3 reads CASSWRERTGELFF. In DNA form, the CDR3 reads TGTGCCAGCAGTTGGAGGGAGAGGACCGGGGAGCTGTTTTTT.

With regard to this clonotype: A far larger clone is only one base removed, so a read error is likely. The gene calls are TRBV7-9 and TRBJ2-1, with TRBD2 matching over 9 bases. The trim removed 5 bases at V and 10 bases at J, leaving 6 bases unmatched. CDR1 is SEHNR, CDR2 FQNEAQ, per germline (reference sequence). CDR3 size: 13 residues. CDR3 coding DNA: TGTGCCAGCAGCCGGACTAGCGAGTACGAGCAGTTCTTC. The encoded protein is CASSRTSEYEQFF.

This clonotype has at least ten counts. The chain recombines TRBV20-1 with TRBJ2-3, with 14 bases lining up with TRBD2. The CDR3 length is 18 residues. With V trimmed by 4 bases and J by 2 bases, 11 bases remained unmatched. The germline V gene has CDR1 DFQATT and CDR2 SNEGSKA (reference sequence). This CDR3 reads CSATPTSGRATSTDTQYF. CDR3 DNA: TGCAGTGCTACTCCGACTAGCGGGAGGGCCACATCCACAGATACGCAGTATTTT.

This clonotype was detected many times. The chain links TRBV29-1 to TRBJ2-7; D uncertain. The V end lost 4 bases, the J end lost 0 bases, and 10 bases lay between the germline ends. From germline, CDR1 is SQVTM and CDR2 ANQGSEA. The CDR3 extends over 13 amino acids. The CDR3 DNA follows: TGCAGCGTTGTTACAGAGAGCTCCTACGAGCAGTACTTC. Its translation is CSVVTESSYEQYF.

This clonotype has at least ten counts. The V call is TRBV29-1, the J call TRBJ2-1; 8 nucleotides agree with TRBD1. The CDR3 contains 13 residues. V shed 6 bases and J 6 bases; nucleotides not matched to a gene: 7. In germline, CDR1 is SQVTM, CDR2 ANQGSEA. The CDR3: CSVQVDRGNEQFF. In nucleotides, the CDR3 is TGCAGCGTCCAGGTAGACAGGGGCAATGAGCAGTTCTTC.

This clonotype has a count of ten or more. V and J are TRBV6-2 or TRBV6-3 and TRBJ2-5; TRBD1 matches 9 bases. CDR3 length: 12 amino acids. V shed 8 bases and J 6 bases; nucleotides not matched to a gene: 4. Germline loops: CDR1 MNHEY, CDR2 SVGEGT. The CDR3 loop reads CASGDRAKTQYF. CDR3 coding DNA: TGTGCCAGCGGGGACAGGGCGAAGACCCAGTACTTC.